These T cell receptor beta chains were read from a single sample in a study of shared clonotypes between healthy human individuals. Sequencing used immunoSEQ multiplex PCR; TCRdb keeps in-frame clones, though not all of them. The table includes 2.3 million or so clones, approximately 93% detected once. The material sequenced was naive CD4+ T cells from PBMCs. These receptors were taken from a man in his late teens or twenties in good health. Some clones in this sample may be carry-over from other donors' samples. CDR3s leave out the opening cysteine and the closing phenylalanine or tryptophan. The order of the fields is V gene, D gene, CDR3 protein. The D gene is left open where the match is weak.

V gene: TRBV2
D gene: TRBD1
CDR3 protein: ASRIGQGATEAF

V gene: TRBV11-2
D gene: -
CDR3 protein: ASSSSGTEQY

V gene: TRBV14
D gene: TRBD2
CDR3 protein: ASSQAVWTSVSYEQY

V gene: TRBV5-6
D gene: -
CDR3 protein: ASSDTSGANVLT

V gene: TRBV7-8
D gene: TRBD1
CDR3 protein: ASSSLITGVDEAF

V gene: TRBV28
D gene: TRBD1
CDR3 protein: ASITGGAPTEAF

V gene: TRBV29-1
D gene: TRBD2
CDR3 protein: SVEDPLADLSRNEQF

V gene: TRBV7-9
D gene: TRBD2
CDR3 protein: ASSEREGFSYNEQF

V gene: TRBV7-9
D gene: -
CDR3 protein: ASSLGQPGGQY

V gene: TRBV28
D gene: TRBD1
CDR3 protein: ASSPQGQAEDTQY

V gene: TRBV9
D gene: -
CDR3 protein: ASSPWTAVNTGELF

V gene: TRBV28
D gene: -
CDR3 protein: ASSPVGQLFQPQH

V gene: TRBV5-1
D gene: -
CDR3 protein: ASSDNRGVGVYNEQF

V gene: TRBV7-2
D gene: -
CDR3 protein: ASRPQGSYNEQF

V gene: TRBV7-9
D gene: -
CDR3 protein: ASSPWGTADYEQY

V gene: TRBV19
D gene: TRBD1
CDR3 protein: ASNFPTGRNQPQH

V gene: TRBV27
D gene: TRBD1
CDR3 protein: ASTTFTGVRTYEQY

V gene: TRBV18
D gene: -
CDR3 protein: ASSPGGLEQF

V gene: TRBV5-1
D gene: TRBD1
CDR3 protein: ASSAETGGRSNEQF

V gene: TRBV27
D gene: TRBD1
CDR3 protein: ASSPGQGGGYT